This T cell receptor beta chain was retrieved from a study of cytomegalovirus exposure and HLA in healthy donors. The CDR3 runs 15 residues. 13 Jbeta primers and 60 Vbeta primers were used for the PCR. TCRdb's copy holds only in-frame clones and misses some; the assay was immunoSEQ multiplex PCR. The data contain 90,000 to 150,000 clones, 70% to 80% of them singletons. Material: PBMCs. The chain joins TRBV21-1 to TRBJ2-7; no DNA check was done on the table's D call, TRBD1. TRBV21-1 is a recognized pseudogene. This receptor was taken from a woman between 50 and 59 years old in good health and CMV-seropositive. The CDR3 reads CASSAWTGVRYEQYF. The CDR3 coding sequence is TGTGCCAGCAGCGCCTGGACAGGGGTTCGCTACGAGCAGTACTTC.